This entry describes one T cell receptor (beta chain). CDR3 length: 13 residues. Trimming took off 5 bases at V and 4 bases at J, with 11 bases between the two ends. The data derive from a study of CD8 T cells in Susac syndrome. Reverse transcription of roughly 0.45 to 1 ug RNA used random hexamers. TCRdb passed the immunoSEQ multiplex PCR reads through MiXCR, listing each CDR3 protein once. This table has about 210,000 distinct CDR3 sequences, roughly 95% appearing once. The source is a human donor in good health. The chain links TRBV12-3 or TRBV12-4 to TRBJ2-5; TRBD2 is a possible D gene (6 bases). Specimen: CD4+ T cells from PBMCs. The CDR3 is CASSRSSAETQYF. Here the CDR3 DNA reads TGTGCCAGCAGTCGGTCTAGCGCAGAGACCCAGTACTTC.